This is a list of T cell receptor beta chains from one sample in a study of blood T cell repertoires in COVID-19. Data came from immunoSEQ multiplex PCR; TCRdb stores just in-frame clones and leaves some out. This table has about 73,000 clones, approximately 90% appearing once. The sample taken for sequencing was peripheral blood. Every receptor here comes from a woman younger than 30 with acute or convalescent COVID-19. The conserved cysteine and the conserved F or W are not part of the CDR3 here. A D gene is named only where the DNA matches it firmly. Size tells how often a clone was seen (once, few, many) or the class of an expanded clone, and some rows leave it out.

v_call: TRBV5-1; d_call: -; j_call: TRBJ2-5; clone_size: -; cdr3_aa: ASSDSGQETQY
v_call: TRBV5-5; d_call: TRBD1; j_call: TRBJ2-4; clone_size: -; cdr3_aa: ASSFGQGNIQY
v_call: TRBV10-3; d_call: TRBD2; j_call: TRBJ2-5; clone_size: -; cdr3_aa: AISEGGEKQETQY
v_call: TRBV7-9; d_call: TRBD1; j_call: TRBJ1-2; clone_size: -; cdr3_aa: ASSDPTGNYGYT
v_call: TRBV4-3; d_call: TRBD2; j_call: TRBJ2-7; clone_size: -; cdr3_aa: ASSQDPSGHSYEQY
v_call: TRBV10-3; d_call: -; j_call: TRBJ2-7; clone_size: -; cdr3_aa: AIRDPGTYEQY
v_call: TRBV28; d_call: -; j_call: TRBJ2-4; clone_size: -; cdr3_aa: ASSLGGGPKNIQY
v_call: TRBV9; d_call: -; j_call: TRBJ1-1; clone_size: -; cdr3_aa: ASSVGGPVREVFTEAF
v_call: TRBV29-1; d_call: TRBD2; j_call: TRBJ2-1; clone_size: -; cdr3_aa: SVEGASGRGFDEQF
v_call: TRBV7-2; d_call: -; j_call: TRBJ2-2; clone_size: -; cdr3_aa: ASSAPNTRELF
v_call: TRBV7-9; d_call: -; j_call: TRBJ2-3; clone_size: -; cdr3_aa: ASKEGTQY
v_call: TRBV24-1; d_call: -; j_call: TRBJ1-1; clone_size: -; cdr3_aa: ATSDLSRPFQIMNTEAF
v_call: TRBV28; d_call: -; j_call: TRBJ1-1; clone_size: -; cdr3_aa: ASSSSTKEDSNTEAF
v_call: TRBV18; d_call: TRBD1; j_call: TRBJ1-1; clone_size: once; cdr3_aa: ASSDRVGLNTEAF
v_call: TRBV5-4; d_call: -; j_call: TRBJ1-1; clone_size: -; cdr3_aa: ASSLSGALEAF
v_call: TRBV20-1; d_call: -; j_call: TRBJ2-4; clone_size: -; cdr3_aa: SARDRNIQY
v_call: TRBV7-2; d_call: -; j_call: TRBJ1-2; clone_size: -; cdr3_aa: ASSPSKASYGYT
v_call: TRBV4-3; d_call: -; j_call: TRBJ1-5; clone_size: -; cdr3_aa: ASSHSLQGRNQPQH
v_call: TRBV9; d_call: -; j_call: TRBJ1-3; clone_size: -; cdr3_aa: ASSEGADTIY
v_call: TRBV5-1; d_call: TRBD1; j_call: TRBJ1-4; clone_size: -; cdr3_aa: ASSLVQGGEKLF
v_call: TRBV29-1; d_call: TRBD1; j_call: TRBJ2-5; clone_size: -; cdr3_aa: SVETGGETQY
v_call: TRBV7-2; d_call: -; j_call: TRBJ2-5; clone_size: -; cdr3_aa: ASSPRPGRETQY
v_call: TRBV16; d_call: TRBD1; j_call: TRBJ2-5; clone_size: -; cdr3_aa: ASSQSAGGVETQY
v_call: TRBV5-1; d_call: TRBD2; j_call: TRBJ2-1; clone_size: -; cdr3_aa: ASSWDTSGSSYNEQF
v_call: TRBV5-4; d_call: TRBD2; j_call: TRBJ2-4; clone_size: few; cdr3_aa: ASSSWGLAGTKNIQY